This is a list of T cell receptor beta chains from one sample in a study of shared clonotypes between healthy human individuals. TCRdb keeps only in-frame clones here, not all; method: immunoSEQ multiplex PCR. This table has hundreds of thousands of clones, roughly 77% appearing once. Sequencing input: PBMCs. The receptors were sampled from a woman in her thirties or forties in good health. Some clones in this sample may be carry-over from other donors' samples. CDR3s include the opening cysteine and the closing phenylalanine or tryptophan. D genes are given only for firm matches. Expanded clones are given a class, and other clones once, few, many or no size at all.

CDR3 DNA: TGCGCCAGCAGCCCCCTGCCAGGATCAGATACGCAGTATTTT; CDR3 protein: CASSPLPGSDTQYF; CDR3 length: 14; J gene: TRBJ2-3; D gene: .; V gene: TRBV5-1; clone size: .
CDR3 DNA: TGTGCCAGCAGCGTAGGGGGGGAGACCCAGTACTTC; CDR3 protein: CASSVGGETQYF; CDR3 length: 12; J gene: TRBJ2-5; D gene: .; V gene: TRBV9; clone size: .
CDR3 DNA: TGCAGCGTTGAAGCAGGGGGTTCCCGGGCAGATACGCAGTATTTT; CDR3 protein: CSVEAGGSRADTQYF; CDR3 length: 15; J gene: TRBJ2-3; D gene: TRBD1; V gene: TRBV29-1; clone size: .
CDR3 DNA: TGTGCCAGCAGCGAGATGTCAGGGGAATCCTACGAGCAGTACTTC; CDR3 protein: CASSEMSGESYEQYF; CDR3 length: 15; J gene: TRBJ2-7; D gene: .; V gene: TRBV5-6; clone size: few
CDR3 DNA: TGTGCCTGGAGTCTGAACACTGAAGCTTTCTTT; CDR3 protein: CAWSLNTEAFF; CDR3 length: 11; J gene: TRBJ1-1; D gene: .; V gene: TRBV30; clone size: .
CDR3 DNA: TGTGCCTGGAGTGTACGGTCTAGCGGGAGTGGTGAGCAGTTCTTC; CDR3 protein: CAWSVRSSGSGEQFF; CDR3 length: 15; J gene: TRBJ2-1; D gene: TRBD2; V gene: TRBV30; clone size: few
CDR3 DNA: TGTGCCACCAGCAGGGGGGGCGCGTACACTGAAGCTTTCTTT; CDR3 protein: CATSRGGAYTEAFF; CDR3 length: 14; J gene: TRBJ1-1; D gene: .; V gene: TRBV15; clone size: .
CDR3 DNA: TGTGCCAGCAGCCCTGGCGGGGCGAACACCGGGGAGCTGTTTTTT; CDR3 protein: CASSPGGANTGELFF; CDR3 length: 15; J gene: TRBJ2-2; D gene: .; V gene: TRBV5-4; clone size: .
CDR3 DNA: TGTGCCAGCAGCCCCAATGTGGGCGCGGGTGGCTACACCTTC; CDR3 protein: CASSPNVGAGGYTF; CDR3 length: 14; J gene: TRBJ1-2; D gene: .; V gene: TRBV11-2; clone size: .
CDR3 DNA: TGTGCCAGCAGCATAGAGGGGGCGCGGGGAAACACCATATATTTT; CDR3 protein: CASSIEGARGNTIYF; CDR3 length: 15; J gene: TRBJ1-3; D gene: TRBD1; V gene: TRBV9; clone size: .
CDR3 DNA: TGTGCCAGCAGTCTACCATTGACAGGGGATGGCTACACCTTC; CDR3 protein: CASSLPLTGDGYTF; CDR3 length: 14; J gene: TRBJ1-2; D gene: TRBD1; V gene: TRBV7-8; clone size: once
CDR3 DNA: TGCGCCAGCAGTCAAGGGACTAGCGGGAGCTTCGAGCAGTACTTC; CDR3 protein: CASSQGTSGSFEQYF; CDR3 length: 15; J gene: TRBJ2-7; D gene: TRBD2; V gene: TRBV23-1; clone size: .
CDR3 DNA: TGTGCCACCAGCAGGGAGGCTTCTAGCTCCCATGAGCAGTTCTTC; CDR3 protein: CATSREASSSHEQFF; CDR3 length: 15; J gene: TRBJ2-1; D gene: .; V gene: TRBV15; clone size: .
CDR3 DNA: TGTGCCAGTAGTGGATGGACAGGGAAAAATTACGAGCAGTACTTC; CDR3 protein: CASSGWTGKNYEQYF; CDR3 length: 15; J gene: TRBJ2-7; D gene: TRBD1; V gene: TRBV19; clone size: .
CDR3 DNA: TGTGCCAGCGGAATCGGGACAGGGAATGGCTACACCTTC; CDR3 protein: CASGIGTGNGYTF; CDR3 length: 13; J gene: TRBJ1-2; D gene: TRBD1; V gene: TRBV2; clone size: .
CDR3 DNA: TGTGCCAGCAGTCCCATCGACCGGGATCTGAATGAGCAGTTCTTC; CDR3 protein: CASSPIDRDLNEQFF; CDR3 length: 15; J gene: TRBJ2-1; D gene: .; V gene: TRBV28; clone size: few
CDR3 DNA: TGTGCCAGCAGTGATGGTCTAGCCGGATACAATGAGCAGTTCTTC; CDR3 protein: CASSDGLAGYNEQFF; CDR3 length: 15; J gene: TRBJ2-1; D gene: .; V gene: TRBV6-4; clone size: .
CDR3 DNA: TGTGCCAGCAGCTTATCGGTCGGGAAAGGGGCTGGGGAGCAGTACTTC; CDR3 protein: CASSLSVGKGAGEQYF; CDR3 length: 16; J gene: TRBJ2-7; D gene: .; V gene: TRBV5-4; clone size: .
CDR3 DNA: TGTGCCAGCAGCTTTATGGGCGACGAGCAGTACTTC; CDR3 protein: CASSFMGDEQYF; CDR3 length: 12; J gene: TRBJ2-7; D gene: .; V gene: TRBV11-2; clone size: .
CDR3 DNA: TGCAGCGTTGAAGGGGTCGCAGGGTCTGGGTACGAGCAGTACTTC; CDR3 protein: CSVEGVAGSGYEQYF; CDR3 length: 15; J gene: TRBJ2-7; D gene: .; V gene: TRBV29-1; clone size: .
CDR3 DNA: TGTGCCAGTAGTATAAAGACCCCCGGCACTGAAGCTTTCTTT; CDR3 protein: CASSIKTPGTEAFF; CDR3 length: 14; J gene: TRBJ1-1; D gene: .; V gene: TRBV19; clone size: .
CDR3 DNA: TGTGCCAGCAGCTTAATCCCGACGGAGACCTACGAGCAGTACTTC; CDR3 protein: CASSLIPTETYEQYF; CDR3 length: 15; J gene: TRBJ2-7; D gene: .; V gene: TRBV7-8; clone size: .
CDR3 DNA: TGTGCCAGCAGCCCATGGGCCGCAGGAACTAACTATGGCTACACCTTC; CDR3 protein: CASSPWAAGTNYGYTF; CDR3 length: 16; J gene: TRBJ1-2; D gene: .; V gene: TRBV7-9; clone size: .
CDR3 DNA: TGTGCCATCAGTGTGGGCGGGAGGGTCCAAGAGACCCAGTACTTC; CDR3 protein: CAISVGGRVQETQYF; CDR3 length: 15; J gene: TRBJ2-5; D gene: TRBD2; V gene: TRBV10-3; clone size: few
CDR3 DNA: TGTGCCAGCAGCTTAGGCGGCGGGGCCAATCAGCCCCAGCATTTT; CDR3 protein: CASSLGGGANQPQHF; CDR3 length: 15; J gene: TRBJ1-5; D gene: .; V gene: TRBV7-2; clone size: .
CDR3 DNA: TGTGCCAGCTACAACAGAGGGAACACTGAAGCTTTCTTT; CDR3 protein: CASYNRGNTEAFF; CDR3 length: 13; J gene: TRBJ1-1; D gene: .; V gene: TRBV25-1; clone size: .
CDR3 DNA: TGTACCAGCAACTTCGCGCACAATCAGCCCCAGCATTTT; CDR3 protein: CTSNFAHNQPQHF; CDR3 length: 13; J gene: TRBJ1-5; D gene: .; V gene: TRBV6-6; clone size: .
CDR3 DNA: TGTGCCAGCTCACCAGCACTGGGCACTGAAGCTTTCTTT; CDR3 protein: CASSPALGTEAFF; CDR3 length: 13; J gene: TRBJ1-1; D gene: .; V gene: TRBV18; clone size: .
CDR3 DNA: TGTGCCAGCAGTTTGGGGACAGGGGGTCCCAATGGCTACACCTTC; CDR3 protein: CASSLGTGGPNGYTF; CDR3 length: 15; J gene: TRBJ1-2; D gene: TRBD1; V gene: TRBV28; clone size: .
CDR3 DNA: TGTGCCAGCAGTTTACTGGGAAAACTGTTTTTT; CDR3 protein: CASSLLGKLFF; CDR3 length: 11; J gene: TRBJ1-4; D gene: .; V gene: TRBV28; clone size: .
CDR3 DNA: TGTGCCAGCAGCTTCACAGGGGGAAGTGAAGCTTTCTTT; CDR3 protein: CASSFTGGSEAFF; CDR3 length: 13; J gene: TRBJ1-1; D gene: TRBD1; V gene: TRBV7-9; clone size: .
CDR3 DNA: TGTGCCAGCGGCAGGGACTACACAGATACGCAGTATTTT; CDR3 protein: CASGRDYTDTQYF; CDR3 length: 13; J gene: TRBJ2-3; D gene: TRBD2; V gene: TRBV7-2; clone size: .
CDR3 DNA: TGCAGCGTTGATAAAGGGTTCTATGGCTACACCTTC; CDR3 protein: CSVDKGFYGYTF; CDR3 length: 12; J gene: TRBJ1-2; D gene: .; V gene: TRBV29-1; clone size: .
CDR3 DNA: TGTGCCAGCAGCCCCCTCGGGGGAGGAGAGACCCAGTACTTC; CDR3 protein: CASSPLGGGETQYF; CDR3 length: 14; J gene: TRBJ2-5; D gene: .; V gene: TRBV7-3; clone size: .
CDR3 DNA: TGTGCCAGCAGCCTTAAAGGGGGCAATCAGCCCCAGCATTTT; CDR3 protein: CASSLKGGNQPQHF; CDR3 length: 14; J gene: TRBJ1-5; D gene: .; V gene: TRBV13; clone size: once
CDR3 DNA: TGCAGCGCTTTCGTAGGGAACCCCTACGAGCAGTACTTC; CDR3 protein: CSAFVGNPYEQYF; CDR3 length: 13; J gene: TRBJ2-7; D gene: .; V gene: TRBV29-1; clone size: .
CDR3 DNA: TGTGCCAGCAGCTTAGGTCTTCAGACTGAAGCTTTCTTT; CDR3 protein: CASSLGLQTEAFF; CDR3 length: 13; J gene: TRBJ1-1; D gene: .; V gene: TRBV11-2; clone size: once
CDR3 DNA: TGTGCCAGTATGTCTCTGTTCGGGTATGAGCAGTTCTTC; CDR3 protein: CASMSLFGYEQFF; CDR3 length: 13; J gene: TRBJ2-1; D gene: .; V gene: TRBV19; clone size: .
CDR3 DNA: TGCGCCAGCAGCTTGAGGGTAGCGGGAGCCGGGGAGCTGTTTTTT; CDR3 protein: CASSLRVAGAGELFF; CDR3 length: 15; J gene: TRBJ2-2; D gene: TRBD2; V gene: TRBV5-1; clone size: few
CDR3 DNA: TGTGCCAGCAGCTTAGGGGGGACAGATACGCAGTATTTT; CDR3 protein: CASSLGGTDTQYF; CDR3 length: 13; J gene: TRBJ2-3; D gene: .; V gene: TRBV7-2; clone size: .
CDR3 DNA: TGTGCCAGCTCACCTCTAGGACGGACGAACACCGGGGAGCTGTTTTTT; CDR3 protein: CASSPLGRTNTGELFF; CDR3 length: 16; J gene: TRBJ2-2; D gene: .; V gene: TRBV18; clone size: once
CDR3 DNA: TGTGCCAGCAGCTTACCCTCTAGCGGAGATACGCAGTATTTT; CDR3 protein: CASSLPSSGDTQYF; CDR3 length: 14; J gene: TRBJ2-3; D gene: TRBD2; V gene: TRBV7-2; clone size: .
CDR3 DNA: TGTGCCAGCAGCTTAGGGCGGGCAGCTAAGACGGCTTTCTTT; CDR3 protein: CASSLGRAAKTAFF; CDR3 length: 14; J gene: TRBJ1-1; D gene: .; V gene: TRBV11-2; clone size: .
CDR3 DNA: TGTGCCACCAGCACCGGGACAGGGCGGAATTCACCCCTCCACTTT; CDR3 protein: CATSTGTGRNSPLHF; CDR3 length: 15; J gene: TRBJ1-6; D gene: TRBD1; V gene: TRBV15; clone size: .
CDR3 DNA: TGTGCCAGCAGCCCGACAGGGGTGGACGGGGAGCTGTTTTTT; CDR3 protein: CASSPTGVDGELFF; CDR3 length: 14; J gene: TRBJ2-2; D gene: TRBD1; V gene: TRBV7-2; clone size: .
CDR3 DNA: TGTGCCAGCAGTGAAGATAGGTCCTCCTACAATGAGCAGTTCTTC; CDR3 protein: CASSEDRSSYNEQFF; CDR3 length: 15; J gene: TRBJ2-1; D gene: .; V gene: TRBV2; clone size: .
CDR3 DNA: TGTGCCAGCAGCTTTAATGGAAACACCATATATTTT; CDR3 protein: CASSFNGNTIYF; CDR3 length: 12; J gene: TRBJ1-3; D gene: .; V gene: TRBV5-6; clone size: .
CDR3 DNA: TGCGCCAGCAGCTTGGCCGGAGGGCCTCCTATAGAGACCCAGTACTTC; CDR3 protein: CASSLAGGPPIETQYF; CDR3 length: 16; J gene: TRBJ2-5; D gene: .; V gene: TRBV5-1; clone size: .